These T cell receptor beta chains were read from a single sample in a study of beta chain features in type 1 diabetes. Produced via immunoSEQ multiplex PCR; TCRdb's table is partial and in-frame only. Of some 270,000 clones in the sample, about 14% were seen once. The source material was naive CD4+ T cells from blood. Receptor source: a woman between 35 and 50 years old in good health. Each CDR3 is given with its conserved first and last residue. D genes are given only for firm matches. Rows may omit the clone size; those that give it use once, few, many or a size class.

j_gene: TRBJ1-4
v_gene: TRBV6-5
d_gene: TRBD1
abundance: .
CDR3aa: CASRGQPATNEKLFF
CDR3nt: TGTGCCAGCAGGGGACAGCCTGCAACTAATGAAAAACTGTTTTTT

j_gene: TRBJ2-7
v_gene: TRBV5-7
d_gene: TRBD1
abundance: .
CDR3aa: CASTRTGGYEQYF
CDR3nt: TGTGCCAGCACCCGGACAGGGGGCTACGAGCAGTACTTC

j_gene: TRBJ2-5
v_gene: TRBV21-1
d_gene: .
abundance: .
CDR3aa: CASSLTRNQETQYF
CDR3nt: TGTGCCAGCAGCCTGACTAGGAATCAAGAGACCCAGTACTTC

j_gene: TRBJ1-6
v_gene: TRBV7-9
d_gene: TRBD1
abundance: .
CDR3aa: CASSLGDRANSPLHF
CDR3nt: TGTGCCAGCAGCTTAGGGGACAGGGCGAATTCACCCCTCCACTTT

j_gene: TRBJ2-3
v_gene: TRBV11-2
d_gene: TRBD2
abundance: .
CDR3aa: CASSRFLAGASTDTQYF
CDR3nt: TGTGCCAGCAGCCGTTTTCTAGCGGGGGCGAGCACAGATACGCAGTATTTT

j_gene: TRBJ2-5
v_gene: TRBV13
d_gene: TRBD2
abundance: few
CDR3aa: CASSLLAGRGETQYF
CDR3nt: TGTGCCAGCAGCCTTCTAGCGGGGCGGGGAGAGACCCAGTACTTC

j_gene: TRBJ1-6
v_gene: TRBV7-9
d_gene: TRBD1
abundance: .
CDR3aa: CASSSGGNNSPLHF
CDR3nt: TGTGCCAGCAGCTCAGGGGGGAATAATTCACCCCTCCACTTT

j_gene: TRBJ2-5
v_gene: TRBV11-2
d_gene: .
abundance: .
CDR3aa: CASSLRTNTETQYF
CDR3nt: TGTGCCAGCAGCTTAAGGACTAATACAGAGACCCAGTACTTC

j_gene: TRBJ1-4
v_gene: TRBV23-1
d_gene: .
abundance: few
CDR3aa: CASSHTVVATNEKLFF
CDR3nt: TGCGCCAGCAGTCACACGGTTGTTGCAACTAATGAAAAACTGTTTTTT

j_gene: TRBJ2-7
v_gene: TRBV18
d_gene: TRBD1
abundance: .
CDR3aa: CASSRRVTGGIGEQYF
CDR3nt: TGTGCCAGCTCTCGAAGGGTGACAGGGGGCATCGGCGAGCAGTACTTC

j_gene: TRBJ2-5
v_gene: TRBV7-9
d_gene: .
abundance: few
CDR3aa: CASSLLGQETQYF
CDR3nt: TGTGCCAGCAGCTTATTGGGGCAGGAGACCCAGTACTTC

j_gene: TRBJ2-5
v_gene: TRBV7-2
d_gene: .
abundance: .
CDR3aa: CASSITGKGETQYF
CDR3nt: TGTGCCAGCAGCATCACAGGGAAGGGAGAGACCCAGTACTTC

j_gene: TRBJ2-3
v_gene: TRBV19
d_gene: TRBD2
abundance: .
CDR3aa: CASRGETSGGGTQYF
CDR3nt: TGTGCCAGTAGGGGGGAGACTAGCGGGGGAGGTACGCAGTATTTT

j_gene: TRBJ1-6
v_gene: TRBV15
d_gene: TRBD1
abundance: .
CDR3aa: CATSRPEGQGNSPLHF
CDR3nt: TGTGCCACCAGCAGGCCGGAGGGACAGGGGAATTCACCCCTCCACTTT

j_gene: TRBJ1-1
v_gene: TRBV7-2
d_gene: .
abundance: few
CDR3aa: CASSLDLRDTEAFF
CDR3nt: TGTGCCAGCAGCTTAGATTTGAGGGACACTGAAGCTTTCTTT

j_gene: TRBJ2-3
v_gene: TRBV19
d_gene: TRBD2
abundance: few
CDR3aa: CASSALLLLAGATDTQYF
CDR3nt: TGTGCCAGTAGCGCCCTCCTCTTACTAGCGGGGGCCACAGATACGCAGTATTTT

j_gene: TRBJ1-2
v_gene: TRBV11-2
d_gene: .
abundance: .
CDR3aa: CASSPTTGTSYGYTF
CDR3nt: TGTGCCAGCAGCCCCACAACCGGGACAAGCTATGGCTACACCTTC

j_gene: TRBJ2-1
v_gene: TRBV10-3
d_gene: .
abundance: many
CDR3aa: CAISETGVGEQFF
CDR3nt: TGTGCCATCAGTGAGACCGGGGTGGGTGAGCAGTTCTTC

j_gene: TRBJ1-1
v_gene: TRBV11-2
d_gene: .
abundance: .
CDR3aa: CASSSRTVITEAFF
CDR3nt: TGTGCCAGCAGCTCCCGGACAGTCATAACTGAAGCTTTCTTT

j_gene: TRBJ1-3
v_gene: TRBV12-5
d_gene: TRBD1
abundance: .
CDR3aa: CASGLVRRGLGFSGNTIYF
CDR3nt: TGTGCTAGTGGTTTGGTGCGCAGGGGGCTGGGGTTCTCTGGAAACACCATATATTTT

j_gene: TRBJ1-2
v_gene: TRBV9
d_gene: .
abundance: .
CDR3aa: CASSVGQTNYGYTF
CDR3nt: TGTGCCAGCAGCGTTGGACAGACTAACTATGGCTACACCTTC

j_gene: TRBJ2-7
v_gene: TRBV2
d_gene: TRBD2
abundance: .
CDR3aa: CASRAGGHYEQYF
CDR3nt: TGTGCCAGTAGAGCGGGGGGGCACTACGAGCAGTACTTC

j_gene: TRBJ1-6
v_gene: TRBV6-1
d_gene: .
abundance: few
CDR3aa: CASRLKTRPLHF
CDR3nt: TGTGCCAGCAGGTTAAAGACTCGGCCCCTCCACTTT

j_gene: TRBJ1-2
v_gene: TRBV7-2
d_gene: TRBD1
abundance: .
CDR3aa: CASSLGGWGQDFGYTF
CDR3nt: TGTGCCAGCAGCTTGGGGGGGTGGGGACAGGACTTTGGCTACACCTTC

j_gene: TRBJ2-1
v_gene: TRBV7-9
d_gene: TRBD2
abundance: .
CDR3aa: CASSSASGGSYNEQFF
CDR3nt: TGTGCCAGCAGCTCAGCTAGCGGGGGGAGTTACAATGAGCAGTTCTTC

j_gene: TRBJ1-2
v_gene: TRBV14
d_gene: TRBD1
abundance: few
CDR3aa: CASSWDRVFNGYTF
CDR3nt: TGTGCCAGCAGCTGGGACAGGGTTTTCAATGGCTACACCTTC

j_gene: TRBJ2-1
v_gene: TRBV15
d_gene: TRBD2
abundance: few
CDR3aa: CATSRETSGGPGSSYNEQFF
CDR3nt: TGTGCCACCAGCAGAGAGACTAGCGGGGGGCCAGGGAGCTCCTACAATGAGCAGTTCTTC

j_gene: TRBJ2-5
v_gene: TRBV11-2
d_gene: TRBD2
abundance: .
CDR3aa: CASSFRLAGGIQETQYF
CDR3nt: TGTGCCAGCAGCTTCCGTCTAGCGGGGGGCATACAAGAGACCCAGTACTTC

j_gene: TRBJ1-5
v_gene: TRBV6-5
d_gene: TRBD1
abundance: .
CDR3aa: CASSKQGAQSQPQHF
CDR3nt: TGTGCCAGCAGCAAACAGGGGGCGCAAAGTCAGCCCCAGCATTTT

j_gene: TRBJ2-3
v_gene: TRBV13
d_gene: TRBD2
abundance: .
CDR3aa: CASRVLAGTDTQYF
CDR3nt: TGTGCCAGCAGAGTACTAGCGGGCACAGATACGCAGTATTTT

j_gene: TRBJ2-7
v_gene: TRBV5-1
d_gene: .
abundance: few
CDR3aa: CASSLDGFSEQYF
CDR3nt: TGCGCCAGCAGCTTGGACGGGTTCTCCGAGCAGTACTTC

j_gene: TRBJ2-3
v_gene: TRBV2
d_gene: .
abundance: .
CDR3aa: CASTQGQDTQYF
CDR3nt: TGTGCCAGCACACAGGGTCAAGATACGCAGTATTTT

j_gene: TRBJ2-2
v_gene: TRBV7-9
d_gene: .
abundance: many
CDR3aa: CASSLAVANTGELFF
CDR3nt: TGTGCCAGCAGCTTGGCAGTTGCGAACACCGGGGAGCTGTTTTTT

j_gene: TRBJ1-1
v_gene: TRBV6-1
d_gene: .
abundance: .
CDR3aa: CASSEAINNEAFF
CDR3nt: TGTGCCAGCAGTGAAGCGATCAACAATGAAGCTTTCTTT

j_gene: TRBJ2-3
v_gene: TRBV6-4
d_gene: TRBD2
abundance: .
CDR3aa: CASSATVAGEGTQYF
CDR3nt: TGTGCCAGCAGTGCGACCGTAGCGGGGGAAGGTACGCAGTATTTT

j_gene: TRBJ2-3
v_gene: TRBV2
d_gene: .
abundance: few
CDR3aa: CASSRTTTSLDTQYF
CDR3nt: TGTGCCAGCAGCAGGACTACCACCTCCCTGGATACGCAGTATTTT

j_gene: TRBJ2-1
v_gene: TRBV19
d_gene: TRBD2
abundance: few
CDR3aa: CASSMRLAGEKGEQFF
CDR3nt: TGTGCCAGTAGTATGCGCCTAGCGGGGGAAAAGGGTGAGCAGTTCTTC

j_gene: TRBJ1-5
v_gene: TRBV19
d_gene: .
abundance: .
CDR3aa: CASSTTGNQPQHF
CDR3nt: TGTGCCAGTAGTACGACAGGTAATCAGCCCCAGCATTTT

j_gene: TRBJ1-1
v_gene: TRBV29-1
d_gene: .
abundance: many
CDR3aa: CSVDKQGGTEAFF
CDR3nt: TGCAGCGTTGATAAACAGGGTGGAACTGAAGCTTTCTTT

j_gene: TRBJ1-3
v_gene: TRBV15
d_gene: .
abundance: .
CDR3aa: CATSSRGPGNTIYF
CDR3nt: TGTGCCACCAGCAGCAGGGGACCTGGAAACACCATATATTTT

j_gene: TRBJ2-7
v_gene: TRBV5-1
d_gene: .
abundance: .
CDR3aa: CASSPGHSLVEQYF
CDR3nt: TGCGCCAGCAGCCCGGGACATAGCTTGGTCGAGCAGTACTTC

j_gene: TRBJ2-7
v_gene: TRBV29-1
d_gene: TRBD1
abundance: few
CDR3aa: CSVGGTGLAEQYF
CDR3nt: TGCAGCGTTGGAGGGACAGGACTCGCCGAGCAGTACTTC

j_gene: TRBJ2-3
v_gene: TRBV2
d_gene: .
abundance: .
CDR3aa: CASSAGRTDTQYF
CDR3nt: TGTGCCAGCAGTGCAGGGAGGACAGATACGCAGTATTTT

j_gene: TRBJ2-1
v_gene: TRBV9
d_gene: TRBD2
abundance: .
CDR3aa: CASSVDPPGGKCDEQFF
CDR3nt: TGTGCCAGCAGCGTAGACCCCCCGGGGGGTAAGTGTGATGAGCAGTTCTTC

j_gene: TRBJ1-2
v_gene: TRBV19
d_gene: .
abundance: .
CDR3aa: CASSIKVQAFYGYTF
CDR3nt: TGTGCCAGTAGTATAAAGGTACAGGCGTTCTATGGCTACACCTTC

j_gene: TRBJ2-5
v_gene: TRBV5-6
d_gene: .
abundance: few
CDR3aa: CASTRRGGGYQETQYF
CDR3nt: TGTGCCAGCACCAGACGAGGCGGCGGGTACCAAGAGACCCAGTACTTC

j_gene: TRBJ2-7
v_gene: TRBV6-5
d_gene: TRBD1
abundance: .
CDR3aa: CASKQGQLSSYEQYF
CDR3nt: TGTGCCAGCAAACAGGGACAGCTGAGCTCCTACGAGCAGTACTTC

j_gene: TRBJ2-7
v_gene: TRBV7-8
d_gene: .
abundance: .
CDR3aa: CASGESSGQYF
CDR3nt: TGTGCCAGCGGTGAATCCTCAGGGCAGTACTTC

j_gene: TRBJ2-1
v_gene: TRBV5-1
d_gene: TRBD1
abundance: .
CDR3aa: CASSHRGESNEQFF
CDR3nt: TGCGCCAGCAGCCACAGGGGAGAGAGCAATGAGCAGTTCTTC

j_gene: TRBJ1-2
v_gene: TRBV21-1
d_gene: .
abundance: few
CDR3aa: CASSKVAQGPSGYTF
CDR3nt: TGTGCCAGCAGCAAAGTGGCACAGGGGCCTAGTGGCTACACCTTC

j_gene: TRBJ2-7
v_gene: TRBV11-1
d_gene: .
abundance: .
CDR3aa: CASSLVQGGSYEQYF
CDR3nt: TGTGCCAGCAGCTTAGTCCAGGGGGGCTCCTACGAGCAGTACTTC

j_gene: TRBJ1-2
v_gene: TRBV19
d_gene: .
abundance: .
CDR3aa: CASSADLNYGYTF
CDR3nt: TGTGCCAGTAGCGCCGACTTGAACTATGGCTACACCTTC

j_gene: TRBJ2-4
v_gene: TRBV4-3
d_gene: .
abundance: .
CDR3aa: CASSQVPAWGQVAKNIQYF
CDR3nt: TGCGCCAGCAGCCAAGTCCCCGCGTGGGGGCAGGTAGCCAAAAACATTCAGTACTTC